A selection of T cell receptor beta chains follows, all from one sample in a study of a mutant IDH1 vaccine in newly diagnosed glioma. Antigen specificity for these receptors is unknown. Assay used: immunoSEQ multiplex PCR; TCRdb lists only in-frame clones, some missing. The sample shows about 54,000 clones, over 70% of them seen only once. This specimen was PBMCs, taken from a glioma patient whose treatment included an IDH1 peptide vaccine. These receptors came from a man aged 40-49 years with glioma. Each CDR3 is given with its conserved first and last residue. A clone size is listed for some rows: how often the clone was seen (once, few, many), or a class if it is expanded.

V	length	J	size	CDR3
TRBV6-5	15	TRBJ2-3	NA	CASRTDRWSTDTQYF
TRBV5-1	12	TRBJ2-3	NA	CASSPRGDTQYF
TRBV9	13	TRBJ2-1	NA	CASGRVGNNEQFF
TRBV5-6	15	TRBJ1-3	few	CASTPGPSSGNTIYF
TRBV7-9	14	TRBJ1-4	NA	CASSRRGTNEKLFF
TRBV5-1	15	TRBJ2-1	NA	CASSPVQGAYNEQFF
TRBV5-1	15	TRBJ1-4	NA	CASSLAGPFNEKLFF
TRBV5-4	15	TRBJ2-7	NA	CASSGGLAGYYEQYF
TRBV7-8	13	TRBJ1-2	NA	CASSLRSGNGYTF
TRBV30	13	TRBJ1-1	NA	CAWSVGGGTEAFF
TRBV15	16	TRBJ2-1	once	CATSRDDPTTGNEQFF
TRBV5-4	14	TRBJ1-6	NA	CASSLATEVSPLHF
TRBV18	14	TRBJ1-3	NA	CASSLGLSGNTIYF
TRBV15	13	TRBJ1-5	NA	CATRQGDDQPQHF
TRBV4-2	15	TRBJ1-1	NA	CASSQDQAMGTEAFF
TRBV30	15	TRBJ1-2	NA	CAWSVRLTGGYGYTF
TRBV10-1	14	TRBJ1-1	NA	CASQPGTGAYEAFF
TRBV5-1	16	TRBJ2-2	NA	CASSITSGPNTGELFF
TRBV6-1	13	TRBJ2-5	NA	CASRVEGHETQYF
TRBV19	16	TRBJ1-5	NA	CASSTGAGWGNQPQHF
TRBV6-1	16	TRBJ2-3	NA	CASSEWARGSTDTQYF
TRBV4-2	16	TRBJ2-2	NA	CASSLQVASGTGELFF